These T cell receptor beta chains were read from a single sample in a study of tumor-infiltrating lymphocytes in glioblastoma multiforme. TCRdb re-called the multiplex PCR reads through MiXCR, storing one row per CDR3 protein. The sample contains 13,000 or so distinct CDR3 sequences, around 60% of which appear only once. Input material: brain tumor tissue. The receptors derive from a male donor with glioblastoma. CDR3s include the opening cysteine and the closing phenylalanine or tryptophan. A D gene is named only where the DNA matches it firmly. The size entry is marked missing in some rows and otherwise reads once, few, many or a size class.

len: 14; v_gene: TRBV20-1; j_gene: TRBJ2-2; d_gene: .; abundance: once; CDR3nt: TGCAGTGCTCGACAAGACGCGAACACCGGGGAGCTGTTTTTT; CDR3aa: CSARQDANTGELFF
len: 14; v_gene: TRBV20-1; j_gene: TRBJ2-7; d_gene: .; abundance: once; CDR3nt: TGCAGTGCTAGAAAGTTGGGGGGGCCGTACGAGCAGTACTTC; CDR3aa: CSARKLGGPYEQYF
len: 16; v_gene: TRBV20-1; j_gene: TRBJ2-2; d_gene: TRBD1; abundance: .; CDR3nt: TGCAGTGCTAGAGATGGGGACAGGGGAGACACCGGGGAGCTGTTTTTT; CDR3aa: CSARDGDRGDTGELFF
len: 13; v_gene: TRBV6-5; j_gene: TRBJ2-3; d_gene: .; abundance: .; CDR3nt: TGTGCCAGCAGTTATACGGGCAATCAGTCCCAGTATTTT; CDR3aa: CASSYTGNQSQYF
len: 18; v_gene: TRBV19; j_gene: TRBJ2-4; d_gene: TRBD2; abundance: .; CDR3nt: TGTGCCAGTAGGCCCGAGACTAGCGGGAGAGGAACCAAAAACATTCAGTACTTC; CDR3aa: CASRPETSGRGTKNIQYF
len: 12; v_gene: TRBV20-1; j_gene: TRBJ2-7; d_gene: .; abundance: .; CDR3nt: TGCAGTGCTACATCCGGGACGGGCGAGCAGTACTTC; CDR3aa: CSATSGTGEQYF
len: 14; v_gene: TRBV6-5; j_gene: TRBJ2-7; d_gene: .; abundance: once; CDR3nt: TGTGCCAGCAGTCACTCCGGGGGCTGGGCCGAGCAGTACTTC; CDR3aa: CASSHSGGWAEQYF
len: 13; v_gene: TRBV6-5; j_gene: TRBJ1-1; d_gene: .; abundance: medium-sized; CDR3nt: TGTGCCAGCAGTTTACCCGAGGGGGGAGGTGCTTTCTTT; CDR3aa: CASSLPEGGGAFF
len: 18; v_gene: TRBV13; j_gene: TRBJ2-6; d_gene: TRBD1; abundance: .; CDR3nt: TGTGGCAGCAGAAAGACCCAGGGGGCAATTTCTGGGGCCAACGTCCTGACTTTC; CDR3aa: CGSRKTQGAISGANVLTF
len: 14; v_gene: TRBV20-1; j_gene: TRBJ2-1; d_gene: .; abundance: .; CDR3nt: TGCAGTACTAGAGATGAGGCAAGGCTGTTTGAGCAGTTCTTC; CDR3aa: CSTRDEARLFEQFF
len: 15; v_gene: TRBV4-1; j_gene: TRBJ1-6; d_gene: .; abundance: .; CDR3nt: TGCGCCAGCCAAACCCTGGCATCTGGGGTTTCACCTCTCCGCTTT; CDR3aa: CASQTLASGVSPLRF
len: 13; v_gene: TRBV11-2; j_gene: TRBJ2-7; d_gene: TRBD1; abundance: .; CDR3nt: TGTGCCAGCAGCTTAGAAAGGGGGCATAAGCAGTACTTC; CDR3aa: CASSLERGHKQYF
len: 13; v_gene: TRBV20-1; j_gene: TRBJ2-7; d_gene: .; abundance: once; CDR3nt: TGCAGTGCTAAAGGAGAGGCTGGCTACGAGCAGTACTTC; CDR3aa: CSAKGEAGYEQYF
len: 14; v_gene: TRBV11-3; j_gene: TRBJ2-3; d_gene: .; abundance: many; CDR3nt: TGTGCCAGCAGCTTAGTTGCAAGCACAGATACGCAGTATTTT; CDR3aa: CASSLVASTDTQYF
len: 13; v_gene: TRBV12-3/TRBV12-4; j_gene: TRBJ2-1; d_gene: .; abundance: .; CDR3nt: TGTGCCAGCAGCTCCCGGGGATCCGGAGAGCAGTTCTTC; CDR3aa: CASSSRGSGEQFF
len: 16; v_gene: TRBV6-5; j_gene: TRBJ2-7; d_gene: TRBD2; abundance: medium-sized; CDR3nt: TGTGCCAGCAGTGCCCCGGGACTAGCGGGATTCTATGGGCAGTACTTC; CDR3aa: CASSAPGLAGFYGQYF
len: 13; v_gene: TRBV29-1; j_gene: TRBJ2-3; d_gene: .; abundance: once; CDR3nt: TGCAGCGGAGCCGGGACTCGCATAGATACGCAGTATTTT; CDR3aa: CSGAGTRIDTQYF
len: 14; v_gene: TRBV7-9; j_gene: TRBJ2-1; d_gene: .; abundance: .; CDR3nt: TGTGCCAGCAGCCCCCTACTAATGCCGGATGAGCAGTTCTTC; CDR3aa: CASSPLLMPDEQFF
len: 16; v_gene: TRBV11-2; j_gene: TRBJ2-5; d_gene: .; abundance: .; CDR3nt: TGTGCCAGCAGGTCTAAAAGCGGTCAGGGGAGAGCGGCCCAGTACTTT; CDR3aa: CASRSKSGQGRAAQYF
len: 14; v_gene: TRBV29-1; j_gene: TRBJ2-5; d_gene: .; abundance: .; CDR3nt: TGCAGCGTTGAATCGACTGGCTTGGGGGAGATCCAGTACTTC; CDR3aa: CSVESTGLGEIQYF
len: 14; v_gene: TRBV6-6; j_gene: TRBJ1-5; d_gene: .; abundance: medium-sized; CDR3nt: TGTGCCAGTTGGGCTAGGGGGGGCGATCAGCCCCAGCATTTT; CDR3aa: CASWARGGDQPQHF
len: 16; v_gene: TRBV5-1; j_gene: TRBJ2-7; d_gene: TRBD1; abundance: .; CDR3nt: TGCGCCAGCAGCTTGGAAGGACAGGCTTCTTTCTACGAGCAGTACTTC; CDR3aa: CASSLEGQASFYEQYF
len: 16; v_gene: TRBV6-1; j_gene: TRBJ2-1; d_gene: TRBD1; abundance: few; CDR3nt: TGTGCCTGCAGTGAAGCGCAAGGGGGCTGGGACACTGAGCAGTTCTTC; CDR3aa: CACSEAQGGWDTEQFF
len: 13; v_gene: TRBV11-3; j_gene: TRBJ2-1; d_gene: .; abundance: few; CDR3nt: TGTGCCAGCAGCTTAGGGGCTCTGGGTGAGCAGTTCTTC; CDR3aa: CASSLGALGEQFF
len: 16; v_gene: TRBV10-3; j_gene: TRBJ2-7; d_gene: TRBD2; abundance: .; CDR3nt: TGTGCCATCAGTGAGGGGGGGGATTCCAGCCCCTACGAGCAATACTTC; CDR3aa: CAISEGGDSSPYEQYF
len: 17; v_gene: TRBV7-3; j_gene: TRBJ2-1; d_gene: .; abundance: many; CDR3nt: TGTGCCAGCAGCTTAACTCCAGCCGGTGACTACAACAATGAGCAGTTCTTC; CDR3aa: CASSLTPAGDYNNEQFF
len: 14; v_gene: TRBV12-3/TRBV12-4; j_gene: TRBJ1-2; d_gene: .; abundance: .; CDR3nt: TGTGCCAGCAATTTAGTCGGGGGCCGCTTTGGCTACACCTTC; CDR3aa: CASNLVGGRFGYTF
len: 14; v_gene: TRBV6-5; j_gene: TRBJ2-1; d_gene: .; abundance: .; CDR3nt: TGTGCCAGCACCCCGGGGGCGGGCTACAATGAGCAGTTCTTC; CDR3aa: CASTPGAGYNEQFF
len: 15; v_gene: TRBV11-2; j_gene: TRBJ2-7; d_gene: .; abundance: .; CDR3nt: TGTGTCAGCAGCTCCTTTGAGGGGCACTCCTACGAGCAGTACTTC; CDR3aa: CVSSSFEGHSYEQYF
len: 16; v_gene: TRBV11-3; j_gene: TRBJ2-1; d_gene: TRBD2; abundance: .; CDR3nt: TGCGCCAGCAGTTTGGGCGGGGGGACCTCCTACACTGAGCAGTTCTTC; CDR3aa: CASSLGGGTSYTEQFF
len: 12; v_gene: TRBV20-1; j_gene: TRBJ2-7; d_gene: .; abundance: .; CDR3nt: TGCAGTGCTAGAGAAGAAGGCTATGAGCTGTACTTC; CDR3aa: CSAREEGYELYF
len: 12; v_gene: TRBV6-1; j_gene: TRBJ2-2; d_gene: .; abundance: .; CDR3nt: TGTGCCAGCTGGGGAGACACCGGGGAGCTGTTTTTT; CDR3aa: CASWGDTGELFF
len: 16; v_gene: TRBV20-1; j_gene: TRBJ2-3; d_gene: TRBD2; abundance: .; CDR3nt: TGCAATACAACAGATCCGGGACTAGCTAACGCAGATACGCAGTATTTT; CDR3aa: CNTTDPGLANADTQYF
len: 14; v_gene: TRBV20-1; j_gene: TRBJ2-1; d_gene: TRBD1; abundance: once; CDR3nt: TGCAGTGCGATTAGGGGGCTGATCGGAAATGGGCAGTTCTTC; CDR3aa: CSAIRGLIGNGQFF
len: 17; v_gene: TRBV12-3/TRBV12-4; j_gene: TRBJ2-5; d_gene: TRBD2; abundance: .; CDR3nt: TGTACCAGCAGTTTTGGGTTCCGGCGGGAGGGCCTGGTGACCCAGTACTTC; CDR3aa: CTSSFGFRREGLVTQYF
len: 17; v_gene: TRBV11-2; j_gene: TRBJ2-3; d_gene: TRBD1; abundance: .; CDR3nt: TGTGCCAGCAGCTTAGTGGGCAGGGGGTGGGCCACAGATACGCAGTATTTT; CDR3aa: CASSLVGRGWATDTQYF
len: 17; v_gene: TRBV10-2; j_gene: TRBJ2-7; d_gene: TRBD2; abundance: .; CDR3nt: TGCGCCAGCAGCAAACTAGCGGGAGGGCCAGCCTCCTACGAGCATTACTTC; CDR3aa: CASSKLAGGPASYEHYF
len: 13; v_gene: TRBV10-3; j_gene: TRBJ2-2; d_gene: .; abundance: few; CDR3nt: TGTGCCATCAGCAGGGCGGTCACCGAGGAGCTCTTTTTT; CDR3aa: CAISRAVTEELFF
len: 15; v_gene: TRBV5-1; j_gene: TRBJ2-1; d_gene: TRBD1; abundance: .; CDR3nt: TGCGCCAGCAGCCCTGGGACAGGGGTCTACAATGAGCAGTTCTTC; CDR3aa: CASSPGTGVYNEQFF
len: 14; v_gene: TRBV29-1; j_gene: TRBJ2-3; d_gene: .; abundance: .; CDR3nt: TGCAGCCTAAGTCGACAGGCCCACACAGATACGCAGTATTTT; CDR3aa: CSLSRQAHTDTQYF
len: 12; v_gene: TRBV19; j_gene: TRBJ1-2; d_gene: TRBD1; abundance: few; CDR3nt: TGTGCCAGTAGTACAGGGGGCAGTGGCTACACCTTC; CDR3aa: CASSTGGSGYTF
len: 14; v_gene: TRBV20-1; j_gene: TRBJ1-3; d_gene: TRBD1; abundance: .; CDR3nt: TGCAATACTCTGACAGGGACAACTGGAAACACCATATATTTT; CDR3aa: CNTLTGTTGNTIYF
len: 15; v_gene: TRBV20-1; j_gene: TRBJ2-7; d_gene: .; abundance: .; CDR3nt: TGCAGTGCTCTTGCCCGCGAGACTAGGGTGTACGAGCAGTACTTC; CDR3aa: CSALARETRVYEQYF
len: 13; v_gene: TRBV5-6; j_gene: TRBJ2-5; d_gene: .; abundance: medium-sized; CDR3nt: TGTGCCAGCAGCTTGGAGGAGGCTGAGACCCAGTACTTC; CDR3aa: CASSLEEAETQYF
len: 20; v_gene: TRBV4-1; j_gene: TRBJ2-2; d_gene: TRBD2; abundance: .; CDR3nt: TGCGCCAGCAGCCAAACCCCGGGGGGGGCAAGGACTAAGAACACCGAGGAGCTGTTTTTT; CDR3aa: CASSQTPGGARTKNTEELFF
len: 17; v_gene: TRBV5-1; j_gene: TRBJ2-5; d_gene: .; abundance: many; CDR3nt: TGCGCCAGCAGCTTGTGGGGGGACACACGGCCGCAAGAGACCCAGTACTTC; CDR3aa: CASSLWGDTRPQETQYF
len: 14; v_gene: TRBV11-1; j_gene: TRBJ2-1; d_gene: .; abundance: .; CDR3nt: TGTGCCAGCAAGCGAGGACAGTACGACAATGAGCAGTTCTTC; CDR3aa: CASKRGQYDNEQFF
len: 13; v_gene: TRBV12-3/TRBV12-4; j_gene: TRBJ1-1; d_gene: .; abundance: medium-sized; CDR3nt: TGTGCCAGCAGTTTGAGCAGGGGAACTGAAGCTTTCTTT; CDR3aa: CASSLSRGTEAFF
len: 14; v_gene: TRBV11-2; j_gene: TRBJ1-3; d_gene: .; abundance: .; CDR3nt: TGTGCCATCAGTTGGATAGGGGCCGGAGACACCATATATTTT; CDR3aa: CAISWIGAGDTIYF
len: 10; v_gene: TRBV6-1; j_gene: TRBJ1-2; d_gene: .; abundance: medium-sized; CDR3nt: TGTGCCAGCAGGGAAGATGGCTACACCTTC; CDR3aa: CASREDGYTF